This T cell receptor (beta chain) emerged from a study of neurological immune-mediated disorders. TCRdb redid the calling of the 5' RACE reads with MiXCR, one entry per CDR3 protein. This table has more than 95,000 distinct CDR3 sequences, less than 14% appearing once. The time point denotes: longitudinal time-point 3. Stored at -80 C, 2 million PBMCs were the source of the unsorted libraries. This CDR3 has 18 amino acids. Trimming cost V 2 bases and J 2 bases, with 21 bases left between them. Germline V gives CDR1 SEHNR, CDR2 FQNEAQ (reference sequence). Specimen: PBMCs. The clonotype comes from a female donor with HTLV-1-associated myelopathy (HAM/TSP). This sequence joins TRBV7-9 and TRBJ2-5; TRBD2 is a possible D gene (6 bases). The CDR3 bases are TGTGCCAGCAGCTTACCGGCGGGGTCGAAGGGGATACAAGAGACCCAGTACTTC. Amino acid sequence: CASSLPAGSKGIQETQYF.